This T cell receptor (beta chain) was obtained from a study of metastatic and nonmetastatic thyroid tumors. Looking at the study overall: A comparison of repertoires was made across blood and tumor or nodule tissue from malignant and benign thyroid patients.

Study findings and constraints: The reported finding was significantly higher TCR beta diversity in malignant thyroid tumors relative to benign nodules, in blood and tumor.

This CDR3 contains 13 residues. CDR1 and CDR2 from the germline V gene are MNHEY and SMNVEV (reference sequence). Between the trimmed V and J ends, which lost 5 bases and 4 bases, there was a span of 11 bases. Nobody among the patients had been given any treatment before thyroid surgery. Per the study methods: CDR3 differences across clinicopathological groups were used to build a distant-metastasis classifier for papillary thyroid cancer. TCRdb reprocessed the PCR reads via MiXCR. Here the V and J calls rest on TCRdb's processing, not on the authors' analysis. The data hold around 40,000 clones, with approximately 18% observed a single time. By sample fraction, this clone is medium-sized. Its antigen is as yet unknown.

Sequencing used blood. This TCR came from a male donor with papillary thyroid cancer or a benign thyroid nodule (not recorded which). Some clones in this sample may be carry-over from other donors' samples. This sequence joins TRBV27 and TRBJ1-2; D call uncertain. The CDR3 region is CASSTDRGYGYTF. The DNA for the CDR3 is TGTGCCAGCAGTACGGACCGGGGCTATGGCTACACCTTC.